This T cell receptor beta chain was identified during a study of CXCR3-negative and CXCR3-positive naive CD8 T cells. Findings of the study overall: Naive subsets had comparable surface CD5, so TRB CDR3 properties gauged TCR strength. Comparably high diversity marked both naive subsets, whereas memory CD8+ cells had much lower diversity. CXCR3 expression partially decreased after cryopreservation; most assays used fresh PBMCs. Researchers report that CXCR3-positive naive cells carry more hydrophobic TRB CDR3s than CXCR3-negative naive cells.

The CDR3 spans 12 residues. The V gene's germline CDR1 is MDHEN and CDR2 SYDVKM. The libraries of TRB cDNA were prepared using 5' RACE with UMI labels. TCRdb derives one entry per CDR3 protein from the 5' RACE reads, leaving out DNA. Recorded for this sample: over 100,000 distinct CDR3 sequences. On this clonotype: Its target is not known.

Those CD8+ T cells considered naive were CD45RO-CCR7+CD27+CD95-. Sample: naive CXCR3+ CD8+ T cells from blood. Subset of the sample: CD45RO-CCR7+CD27+CD95- naive CD8+ T cells expressing CXCR3 (TNR3+). This TCR was sampled from a human donor in good health. Some clones in this sample may be carry-over from other donors' samples. V gene TRBV28 combines with J gene TRBJ2-5. The CDR3 here is CASSLNGETQYF.